This is a list of T cell receptor beta chains from one sample in a study of beta chain features in type 1 diabetes. TCRdb's table, derived via immunoSEQ multiplex PCR, lists solely in-frame clones and lacks some. The table shows approximately 250,000 clones, with less than 30% occurring only once. Input material: naive CD4+ T cells from blood. These receptors came from a young woman with type 1 diabetes. Each CDR3 is given with its conserved first and last residue. A D gene is named only where the DNA matches it firmly. Where a row states a size, it is once, few, many or the class of an expanded clone; other rows omit it.

size: -
V: TRBV28
J: TRBJ2-7
length: 15
D: TRBD1
DNA: TGTGCCAGCAAAATTACAGGGGATGTCTCCTACGAGCAGTACTTC
CDR3: CASKITGDVSYEQYF

size: -
V: TRBV6-5
J: TRBJ2-7
length: 14
D: -
DNA: TGTGCCAGCAGGTTACCAGGGAACTCCTACGAGCAGTACTTC
CDR3: CASRLPGNSYEQYF

size: few
V: TRBV7-3
J: TRBJ2-7
length: 14
D: TRBD1
DNA: TGTGCCAGCAGCTTAGGGGACAGTTCCTACGAGCAGTACTTC
CDR3: CASSLGDSSYEQYF

size: -
V: TRBV14
J: TRBJ1-2
length: 13
D: -
DNA: TGTGCCAGCAGCCAAGGACGAAAACACGGGGATACCTTC
CDR3: CASSQGRKHGDTF

size: few
V: TRBV2
J: TRBJ1-4
length: 12
D: -
DNA: TGTGCCAGCACGGGGTCCTATGAAAAACTGTTTTTT
CDR3: CASTGSYEKLFF

size: few
V: TRBV5-1
J: TRBJ2-1
length: 16
D: -
DNA: TGCGCCAGCACAACCCCTGTCGGGAGCTCCTACAATGAGCAGTTCTTC
CDR3: CASTTPVGSSYNEQFF

size: -
V: TRBV20-1
J: TRBJ1-1
length: 11
D: -
DNA: TGCAGTGGGGGGGGGTACACTGAAGCTTTCTTT
CDR3: CSGGGYTEAFF

size: -
V: TRBV18
J: TRBJ2-7
length: 15
D: TRBD1
DNA: TGTGCCAGCTCACCAGGACAGGGGCCCACCTACGAGCAGTACTTC
CDR3: CASSPGQGPTYEQYF

size: once
V: TRBV9
J: TRBJ1-5
length: 14
D: -
DNA: TGTGCCAGCAGCGTAGCTCGGGATTATCAGCCCCAGCATTTT
CDR3: CASSVARDYQPQHF

size: few
V: TRBV4-1
J: TRBJ1-1
length: 15
D: -
DNA: TGCGCCAGCAGCACCCTTCGCGGGGGGAACACTGAAGCTTTCTTT
CDR3: CASSTLRGGNTEAFF

size: few
V: TRBV21-1
J: TRBJ1-1
length: 14
D: -
DNA: TGTGCCAGCAGCAAAGGTGACAAGAACACTGAAGCTTTCTTT
CDR3: CASSKGDKNTEAFF

size: few
V: TRBV29-1
J: TRBJ2-5
length: 13
D: TRBD2
DNA: TGCAGCTCTAGCGGGAGGGCCAGGGAGACCCAGTACTTC
CDR3: CSSSGRARETQYF

size: -
V: TRBV6-1
J: TRBJ2-7
length: 15
D: -
DNA: TGTGCCAGCAGTTTTTGGACACAAACCTCCTACGAGCAGTACTTC
CDR3: CASSFWTQTSYEQYF

size: -
V: TRBV7-9
J: TRBJ2-7
length: 13
D: -
DNA: TGTGCCAGCAGCTCCTCAGGGGTGAACGAGCAGTACTTC
CDR3: CASSSSGVNEQYF

size: -
V: TRBV7-9
J: TRBJ2-3
length: 16
D: TRBD2
DNA: TGTGCCAGCAGCCAGGGGCTAGCGGGGATCACAGATACGCAGTATTTT
CDR3: CASSQGLAGITDTQYF

size: -
V: TRBV29-1
J: TRBJ2-5
length: 17
D: TRBD1
DNA: TGCAGCGCCCAGGACAGGGGGCGATTTGGGCAGCAGGAGACCCAGTACTTC
CDR3: CSAQDRGRFGQQETQYF

size: few
V: TRBV7-9
J: TRBJ2-7
length: 16
D: -
DNA: TGTGCCAGCAGCCTACCCCGACAGTTACGTACCTACGAGCAGTACTTC
CDR3: CASSLPRQLRTYEQYF